A single sample gave rise to the 9 T cell receptor beta chains below, sequenced in a study of CD8 T cells in Susac syndrome. After extraction with the RNeasy kit, about 0.45 to 1 ug of the RNA was reverse transcribed using random hexamers. A single record per CDR3 protein comes from TCRdb applying MiXCR to the immunoSEQ multiplex PCR reads. The repertoire holds about 90,000 distinct CDR3 sequences, with over 80% as singletons. Sequencing input: CD8+ T cells from PBMCs. The receptors originated from a human donor in good health.

This clonotype turned up a few times. V is TRBV9 and J is TRBJ2-5; 7 bases agree with TRBD1. This CDR3 has 14 amino acids. V lost 3 bases to trimming and J lost 2 bases; unmatched junction nucleotides: 4. Germline CDR1 is SGDLS and CDR2 is YYNGEE. CDR3 coding DNA: TGTGCCAGCAGCGCAGGGGGACAGCAAGAGACCCAGTACTTC. Its translation is CASSAGGQQETQYF.

V is TRBV12-3 or TRBV12-4 and J is TRBJ1-2; D ambiguous. The ends were cut back, 3 bases at V and 3 bases at J, with 5 bases in the middle. The CDR3 is made up of 12 amino acids. In DNA, the CDR3 is TGTGCCAGCAGTTTGGACGACTATGGCTACACCTTC. Its protein product is CASSLDDYGYTF.

This chain joins TRBV7-2 and TRBJ2-1; 7 nucleotides align to TRBD2. V gave up 1 base and J gave up 4 bases; unmatched junction bases: 7. The V gene's germline CDR1 is SGHTA and CDR2 FQGNSA. The CDR3 is made up of 16 amino acids. CDR3 sequence (DNA): TGTGCCAGCAGCTTAGATGGTAGCGGGTCTTACAATGAGCAGTTCTTC. Translation gives CASSLDGSGSYNEQFF.

This clonotype was observed a single time. The chain links TRBV5-1 to TRBJ1-1, with D tentatively TRBD1 (5 bases). Deletions cut 0 bases from V and 0 bases from J, with 15 bases between. Germline V gives CDR1 SGHRS, CDR2 YFSETQ. This CDR3 is built from 17 residues. CDR3: CASSLAVGALLNTEAFF. The CDR3 DNA follows: TGCGCCAGCAGCTTGGCCGTCGGGGCACTACTGAACACTGAAGCTTTCTTT. Full variable domain (rest looked up from reference TRBV5-1 and TRBJ1-1): KAGVTQTPRYLIKTRGQQVTLSCSPISGHRSVSWYQQTPGQGLQFLFEYFSETQRNKGNFPGRFSGRQFSNSRSEMNVSTLELGDSALYLCASSLAVGALLNTEAFFGQGTRLTVV.

The gene calls are TRBV5-1 and TRBJ2-1; 7 nucleotides align to TRBD2. The length of the CDR3 is 16 residues. CDR1 and CDR2 from the germline V gene are SGHRS and YFSETQ. Trimming at V came to 9 bases and at J to 3 bases, leaving 15 bases not matched to a gene. The CDR3 sequence is CATQPDGGGGYNEQFF. In DNA, the CDR3 is TGCGCCACCCAACCGGACGGCGGGGGTGGCTACAATGAGCAGTTCTTC.

The V gene is TRBV12-3 or TRBV12-4, the J gene TRBJ2-3; 11 bases agree with TRBD2. V trimming: 2 bases; J trimming: 3 bases; junction bases outside the gene matches: 4. The CDR3 length is 16 residues. The CDR3 sequence: CASSLLASGGTDTQYF. CDR3 DNA: TGTGCCAGCAGTTTATTGGCTAGCGGGGGGACAGATACGCAGTATTTT.

The chain has TRBV3-1 and TRBJ2-3, with TRBD2 matching 9 bases. Germline V lookup: CDR1 LGHDT, CDR2 YNNKEL (reference sequence). V lost 3 bases to trimming and J lost 8 bases; unmatched junction nucleotides: 15. The CDR3 consists of 17 residues. CDR3 bases: TGTGCCAGCAGCCACCGAATGATCGCGGGGGGGCCACGTACGCAGTATTTT. This encodes CASSHRMIAGGPRTQYF.

The chain couples TRBV19 to TRBJ2-7; D assignment may be TRBD1 or TRBD2 (7 bases each). V lost 4 bases to trimming and J lost 1 base, with 14 bases between them. The CDR3 is made up of 15 amino acids. Per germline, CDR1 LNHDA and CDR2 SQIVND (reference sequence). Here the CDR3 reads CASSSTQGGSYEQYF. CDR3 coding DNA: TGTGCCAGTAGTAGCACCCAGGGGGGGTCCTACGAGCAGTACTTC.

The genes are TRBV27 and TRBJ2-1; 11 bases agree with TRBD2. Germline lookup yields CDR1 MNHEY and CDR2 SMNVEV (reference sequence). The CDR3 is made up of 14 amino acids. V lost 10 bases to trimming and J lost 4 bases; unmatched junction nucleotides: 6. CDR3 sequence: CATTRTSGYNEQFF. The CDR3 nucleotides read TGTGCCACCACCAGGACTAGCGGGTACAATGAGCAGTTCTTC.